This T cell receptor (beta chain) originates from a study of sequential checkpoint blockade in melanoma. The CDR3 length is 13 residues. The ends lost 5 bases at V and 7 bases at J; junction bases unmatched: 4. Germline CDR1 is SEHNR and CDR2 is FQNEAQ (reference sequence). Libraries were prepared by immunoSEQ multiplex PCR; TCRdb keeps only in-frame clonotypes and omits some of them. Of 20,000 to 25,000 clones listed, approximately 68% are singletons. This sample's treatment: randomized to nivolumab then ipilimumab (arm A) or the reverse (arm B). This receptor was obtained from a human donor with melanoma. The material was CD8+ T cells sorted from blood (inferred from file names), obtained from a patient given nivolumab and ipilimumab in sequence. This chain links TRBV7-9 with TRBJ2-1; 8 bases agree with TRBD1. The CDR3 here is CASSGQGENEQFF. The CDR3 bases are TGTGCCAGCAGCGGACAGGGTGAGAATGAGCAGTTCTTC.